This TCR beta chain is from a study of CD8 T cells in ankylosing spondylitis (dated by TCRdb to 2017 to 2019). The study in broad terms: The study profiled T cell receptor beta repertoires in healthy donors and ankylosing spondylitis patients to find disease-linked TCR variants. The full study cohort comprised some 27 ankylosing spondylitis patients and roughly 110 healthy donors. Peripheral blood was sampled, and synovial fluid was additionally collected from ankylosing spondylitis patients.

This clonotype appeared many times. The clone's antigen remains unknown. The sample holds no much larger clone one base away, and base qualities are not on file. Sequencing was performed on an Illumina HiSeq 2500. TCR beta libraries were prepared by quantitative 5'-RACE with molecular barcodes. Per the authors' processing: A new computational method, built on a probabilistic model of VDJ rearrangement, was used to identify disease-linked TCR variants. TCRdb reanalyzed the raw reads on its own, using fastp at Q25 for trimming and MiXCR for clone calling, and kept in-frame beta chains. Here each entry gathers all rows of one CDR3 protein and keeps the most common genes and DNA. TCRdb, not the authors, supplied the V and J calls. The sample has fewer than 550,000 distinct CDR3 sequences on record, approximately 5.3% of them singletons. Together, the top ten hold 3.5% of the sample. Broad study findings and their caveats: A CD8+ phenotype was shown by the disease-linked clones, which were found at relatively low frequencies in peripheral blood. Some motif variants were previously reported in synovial fluid and blood of reactive arthritis patients, suggesting common disease-initiation mechanisms. Significant enrichment of the disease-linked clones was reported in matched synovial fluid samples from ankylosing spondylitis patients. A TCR beta motif made up of several highly homologous amino acid variants appeared to be characteristic of blood from ankylosing spondylitis patients.

Material: blood, either unsorted or a sorted T cell fraction (not recorded which). The clonotype comes from a male donor with ankylosing spondylitis.

The CDR3 region has the sequence CASSPAALDEQFF. The nucleotides read TGTGCCAGCAGCCCAGCCGCTCTAGATGAGCAGTTCTTC. The chain was built from TRBV6-2 or TRBV6-3 and TRBJ2-1, with an unclear D gene assignment. At the junction V is shortened by 6 bases and J by 8 bases, with 14 bases in between. In the germline V gene, CDR1 corresponds to MNHEY and CDR2 to SVGEGT. Spanning cysteine to phenylalanine, the CDR3 consists of 13 amino acids. The only DNA kept is the CDR3, 39 bases in frame from the first base.